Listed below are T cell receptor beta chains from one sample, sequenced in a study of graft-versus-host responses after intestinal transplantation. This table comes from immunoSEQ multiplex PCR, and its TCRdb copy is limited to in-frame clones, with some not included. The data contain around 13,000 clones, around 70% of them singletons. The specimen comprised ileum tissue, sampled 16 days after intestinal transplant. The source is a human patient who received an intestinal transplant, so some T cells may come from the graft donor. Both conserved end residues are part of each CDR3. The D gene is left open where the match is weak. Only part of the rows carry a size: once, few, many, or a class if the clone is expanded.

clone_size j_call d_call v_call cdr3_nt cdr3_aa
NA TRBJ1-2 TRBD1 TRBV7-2 TGTGCCAGCAGCGACAGGGGGCGGATAGGCTACACCTTC CASSDRGRIGYTF
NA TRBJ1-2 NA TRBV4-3 TGCGCCAGCAGCCAACGTCCCGGGATCTATGGCTACACCTTC CASSQRPGIYGYTF
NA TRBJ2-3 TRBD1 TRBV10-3 TGTGCCATCAGTGACCGGACAGGGGTAGAGACTCCGCAGTATTTT CAISDRTGVETPQYF
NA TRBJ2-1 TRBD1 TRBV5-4 TGTGCCAGCAGCCAACGAACAGGGGGCGCTTATCGTAGTGAGCAGTTCTTC CASSQRTGGAYRSEQFF
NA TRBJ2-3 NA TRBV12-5 TGTGCTAGTGGCCCCTCGACAGTTAGGCTTAGCACAGATACGCAGTATTTT CASGPSTVRLSTDTQYF
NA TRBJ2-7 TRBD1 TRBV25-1 TGTGCCAGCAGTGAGGGGGGGACAGGGAACCGCCTATACGAGCAGTACTTC CASSEGGTGNRLYEQYF
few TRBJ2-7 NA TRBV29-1 TGCAGCGCCCTAGGGCAGGGTGGGTACGAGCAGTACTTC CSALGQGGYEQYF
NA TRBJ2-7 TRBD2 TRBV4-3 TGCGCCAGCAGCCAAGGGTTGATTAGCGGGGGGTACGAGCAGTACTTC CASSQGLISGGYEQYF
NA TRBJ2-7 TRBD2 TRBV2 TGTGCCAGCAGTCCCGGGACTAGCGGAGACCGGGGGCTCTACGAGCAGTACTTC CASSPGTSGDRGLYEQYF
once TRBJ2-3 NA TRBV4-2 TGTGCCAGCAGCCATGCACAGGGAACAGATACGCAGTATTTT CASSHAQGTDTQYF
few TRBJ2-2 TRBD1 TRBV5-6 TGTGCCAGCAGCTTGGGTATCTCATGGGACAGGGCGCACACCGGGGAGCTGTTTTTT CASSLGISWDRAHTGELFF
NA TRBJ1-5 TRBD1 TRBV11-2 TGTGCCAGCAGCCCAGGACAGGGGCGTTATAGCAATCAGCCCCAGCATTTT CASSPGQGRYSNQPQHF
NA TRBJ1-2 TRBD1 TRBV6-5 TGTGCCAGCAGTCGCGGGGACAGGGTCTACTATGGCTACACCTTC CASSRGDRVYYGYTF
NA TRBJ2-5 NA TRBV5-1 TGCGCCAGCAGCTTCCGGGAGAGAGGGGCAGAGACCCAGTACTTC CASSFRERGAETQYF
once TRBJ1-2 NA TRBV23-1 TGCGCCAGCAAGGGTCACGGGATCTGGGGGGGATATGGCTACACCTTC CASKGHGIWGGYGYTF
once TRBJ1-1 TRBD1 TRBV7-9 TGTGCCAGCAGCTTAGTCGAGTGGGACAGCAGGTTTATTGAAGCTTTCTTT CASSLVEWDSRFIEAFF
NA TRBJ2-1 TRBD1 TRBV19 TGTGCCAGCACTTTGGGGACAGGGGCTTCGAATGAGCAGTTCTTC CASTLGTGASNEQFF
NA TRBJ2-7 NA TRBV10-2 TGCGCCAGCAGGACTACCCCGTCCTACGAGCAGTACTTC CASRTTPSYEQYF
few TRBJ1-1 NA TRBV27 TGTGCCAGCAGTTTCGGTGGGAACACTGAAGCTTTCTTT CASSFGGNTEAFF
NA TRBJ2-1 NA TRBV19 TGTGCCAGTAGTACGGCGTGGCGGGGGCTTTACAATGAGCAGTTCTTC CASSTAWRGLYNEQFF
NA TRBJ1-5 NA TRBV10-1 TGCGCCAGCAGTGTGGAGGGTGGCGGCAATCAGCCCCAGCATTTT CASSVEGGGNQPQHF
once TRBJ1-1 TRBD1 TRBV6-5 TGTGCCAGCAGTTACTGGGGACAGGGCCACACTGAAGCTTTCTTT CASSYWGQGHTEAFF
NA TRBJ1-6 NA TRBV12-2 TGTGCAAGTCGCCGTAGCCTTGGGTCACCCCTCCACTTT CASRRSLGSPLHF
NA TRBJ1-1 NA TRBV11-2 TGTGCCAGCAGCGACACAGGGTGGAAGAACACTGAAGCTTTCTTT CASSDTGWKNTEAFF
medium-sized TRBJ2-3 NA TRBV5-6 TGTGCCAGCAGCTTGTATGGCGGGGCTAGCACAGATACGCAGTATTTT CASSLYGGASTDTQYF
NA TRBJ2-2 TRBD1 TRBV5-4 TGTGCCAGCAGCTGGGACAGCCACACCGGGGAGCTGTTTTTT CASSWDSHTGELFF
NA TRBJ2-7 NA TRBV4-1 TGCGCCAGCAGCCAAGTAGGGGGAGCGGCCTACGAGCAGTACTTC CASSQVGGAAYEQYF
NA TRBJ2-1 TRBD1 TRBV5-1 TGCGCCAGCAGCCGGACAGGGAAAAATGAGCAGTTCTTC CASSRTGKNEQFF
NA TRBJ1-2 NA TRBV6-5 TGTGCCAGCAGTTACCCTTCAGGGGACGGCTACACCTTC CASSYPSGDGYTF
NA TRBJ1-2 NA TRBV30 TGTGCCTGGAGTGTGGGACACGGTCATGGCTACACCTTC CAWSVGHGHGYTF
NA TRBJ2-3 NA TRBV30 TGTGCCTGGAGTAGCGGGAGCACAGATACGCAGTATTTT CAWSSGSTDTQYF
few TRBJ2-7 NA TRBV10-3 TGTGCCATCAGTGACAACTTTCCCTACGAGCAGTACTTC CAISDNFPYEQYF
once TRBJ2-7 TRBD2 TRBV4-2 TGTGCCAGCAGCCGGGGACTAGTTTCCTACGAGCAGTACTTC CASSRGLVSYEQYF
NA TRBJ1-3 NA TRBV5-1 TGCGCCAGCAGCCTACCGGCTGGAAACACCATATATTTT CASSLPAGNTIYF
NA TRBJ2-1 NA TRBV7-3 TGTGCCAGCAGCTTAATGGGGGCAGGGTTGGGAGAGCAGTTCTTC CASSLMGAGLGEQFF
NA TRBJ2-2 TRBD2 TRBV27 TGTGCCAGCAGTCGCTACAGGACTAGGATCTCTGGGGAGCTGTTTTTT CASSRYRTRISGELFF